This TCR beta chain was recovered during a study of regulatory T cells in long-lasting Graves disease. The time point: newly diagnosed GD, antithyroid drugs for less than 3 months. The TCR library was made from RNA that had been extracted from PBMCs in TRIzol. The CDR3 runs 13 residues. The V gene end was trimmed by 5 bases and the J gene end by 9 bases; junction bases not matched to a gene: 9. Per germline, CDR1 MNHEY and CDR2 SVGEGT. iRepertoire HTBI primers and Arm-PCR of CDR3 regions built TCR beta libraries. TCRdb recomputed calls from the multiplex PCR reads with MiXCR, one row per CDR3 protein. The sample shows roughly 520,000 distinct CDR3 sequences, about 12% of them seen only once. In addition, the sample was reused for a study of T cells in Graves' hyperthyroidism and ophthalmopathy.

This chain uses TRBV6-2 or TRBV6-3 with TRBJ2-7; TRBD1 aligns across 8 bases. The material sequenced was peripheral blood mononuclear cells (PBMCs), taken at new diagnosis, from a patient treated with antithyroid drugs. This TCR came from a woman aged 30 to 39 with Graves disease. CDR3 DNA: TGTGCCAGCAGTGAACAGGGGGTGGGAGGGCAGTACTTC. Its translation is CASSEQGVGGQYF.